Listed here are 18 T cell receptor beta chains from one sample, sequenced in a study of T cell responses to AZD1222 COVID-19 vaccine. This table comes from immunoSEQ multiplex PCR, and its TCRdb copy is limited to in-frame clones, with some not included. The table has roughly 120,000 clones, around 88% seen once. Source: peripheral blood, taken on day 0 of AZD1222 vaccination. The receptor source for this set is an adult in good health.

The chain employs TRBV7-8 and TRBJ1-1; D is unresolved. The CDR3 sequence is 17 residues long. Germline CDR1 and CDR2: SGHVS and FQNEAQ. V was shortened by 5 bases and J by 1 base, with 20 bases between the two germline ends. This CDR3 is CASSRGTVRLTNTEAFF. CDR3 coding DNA: TGTGCCAGCAGCCGAGGCACTGTGCGACTGACGAACACTGAAGCTTTCTTT.

The chain employs TRBV29-1 and TRBJ2-1, with TRBD2 identical over 10 bases. This CDR3 has 16 residues. J gave up 3 bases and V 6 bases, and 11 bases lay outside the gene matches. The germline V gene encodes CDR1 SQVTM and CDR2 ANQGSEA. The CDR3 nucleotides read TGCAGCGTCGACAGCGGACTAGCGGATTTCTACAATGAGCAGTTCTTC. Amino acids: CSVDSGLADFYNEQFF.

The chain links TRBV14 to TRBJ2-1; TRBD2 matches 9 bases. CDR1 and CDR2 (germline): SGHDN, FVKESK. The CDR3 has 13 amino acids. V lost 4 bases, J lost 10 bases, and 5 bases stayed unmatched. CDR3 sequence: CASSPLTSGEQFF. CDR3 nucleotides: TGTGCCAGCAGCCCCCTGACTAGCGGCGAGCAGTTCTTC.

The chain combines TRBV6-4 with TRBJ2-5; the match to TRBD1 covers 8 bases. Germline V CDR1 and CDR2: MRHNA, SNTAGT. V shed 2 bases and J 4 bases; nucleotides not matched to a gene: 3. This CDR3 has 14 amino acids. The CDR3 DNA reads as TGTGCCAGCAGTGACGGACAGGGTCGAGAGACCCAGTACTTC. Protein sequence: CASSDGQGRETQYF.

CDR3 residues: CASSPRQGLYGYTF. The CDR3 coding sequence is TGTGCCAGCAGTCCAAGACAGGGTTTGTACGGCTACACCTTC. This chain connects TRBV27 to TRBJ1-2; 7 nucleotides line up with TRBD1. The CDR3 totals 14 residues. J was trimmed by 8 bases and V by 5 bases; bases with no gene match: 11. CDR1 and CDR2 (germline): MNHEY, SMNVEV (reference sequence).

Worth noting for this clone: Other DNA sequences in this sample translate to the same CDR3. This sequence joins TRBV5-1 and TRBJ1-3; no clear D. The V end lost 0 bases, the J end lost 2 bases, and 6 bases lay between the germline ends. There are 14 residues in the CDR3. Germline V lookup: CDR1 SGHRS, CDR2 YFSETQ. The CDR3 DNA is TGCGCCAGCAGCTTGGGAGGGACTGGAAACACCATATATTTT. Its protein is CASSLGGTGNTIYF.

In this sample, this clone turned up a few times. The chain links TRBV27 to TRBJ1-5; maybe TRBD1 (5 bases). This CDR3 comprises 14 residues. In germline, CDR1 is MNHEY, CDR2 SMNVEV (reference sequence). Trimming stripped 6 bases from V and 6 bases from J, with 15 bases between. The DNA for the CDR3 is TGTGCCAGCAGCTTGGGGGGTGGCGGTCAGCCCCAGCATTTT. It yields the protein CASSLGGGGQPQHF.

This rearrangement joins TRBV5-1 to TRBJ2-3, with a possible D match to TRBD1 (6 bases). The CDR3 is 13 residues long. CDR1 SGHRS and CDR2 YFSETQ come from the germline V gene. V gave up 0 bases and J gave up 4 bases, with 6 bases separating them. DNA for the CDR3: TGCGCCAGCAGCTTGGAGGGGGCAGATACGCAGTATTTT. It encodes CASSLEGADTQYF.

This clone is a singleton in its sample. The V and J genes are TRBV2 and TRBJ1-2, with 9 bases aligning to TRBD1. Germline CDR1 is SNHLY and CDR2 is FYNNEI. J was trimmed by 4 bases and V by 4 bases; bases with no gene match: 7. This CDR3 comprises 15 residues. CDR3 coding DNA: TGTGCCAGCAGTGCGGGACAGGGAACCGGCTATGGCTACACCTTC. Encoded protein: CASSAGQGTGYGYTF.

The rearrangement joins TRBV3-1 (or the pseudogene TRBV3-2) to TRBJ1-2; 7 bases fit TRBD1. CDR1 and CDR2 (germline): LGHDT, YNNKEL (reference sequence). This CDR3 is built from 17 residues. V gave up 0 bases and J gave up 3 bases; unmatched junction bases: 10. The DNA of the CDR3 is TGTGCCAGCAGCCAAGAAGAGAGGGGGCGGATTGACTATGGCTACACCTTC. Residues: CASSQEERGRIDYGYTF.

The chain carries TRBV7-2 and TRBJ2-1; 9 nucleotides align to TRBD2. CDR1 SGHTA and CDR2 FQGNSA come from the germline V gene. The CDR3 sequence is 17 residues long. The V segment lost 1 base and the J segment 8 bases; nucleotides outside the gene matches: 12. CDR3 residues: CASSLGGEAGGSDEQFF. The DNA for the CDR3 is TGTGCCAGCAGCTTAGGGGGTGAAGCGGGAGGTTCGGATGAGCAGTTCTTC. The variable domain in full, with the rest retrieved from reference TRBV7-2 and TRBJ2-1, is GAGVSQSPSNKVTEKGKDVELRCDPISGHTALYWYRQSLGQGLEFLIYFQGNSAPDKSGLPSDRFSAERTGGSVSTLTIQRTQQEDSAVYLCASSLGGEAGGSDEQFFGPGTRLTVL.

V usage is TRBV11-2 and J usage is TRBJ2-5, with 10 nucleotides matching TRBD2. V gave up 4 bases and J gave up 5 bases; unmatched junction bases: 7. Germline V gene data show CDR1 as SGHAT and CDR2 as FQNNGV. This CDR3 contains 15 residues. The CDR3 loop is CASSYLAGGGETQYF. CDR3 in DNA: TGTGCCAGCAGCTATTTAGCGGGGGGCGGGGAGACCCAGTACTTC.

The genes are TRBV7-2 and TRBJ1-1; possibly TRBD1 for D (5 bases). The CDR3 has 16 amino acids. The V and J ends lost 6 bases and 2 bases respectively, with 19 bases between them. Germline CDR1 SGHTA, CDR2 FQGNSA. The CDR3 coding sequence is TGTGCCAGCAGTTCCGATCTAGGGGCGGGAAACACTGAAGCTTTCTTT. Its translation: CASSSDLGAGNTEAFF.

The chain combines TRBV27 with TRBJ2-7; D might be TRBD2 (7 bases). CDR3 length: 15 residues. The V gene's germline CDR1 is MNHEY and CDR2 SMNVEV (reference sequence). V lost 0 bases, J lost 4 bases, and 13 bases lay in between. CDR3 DNA: TGTGCCAGCAGTTTATCGGACAGCGGGATGTACGAGCAGTACTTC. Translated, it gives CASSLSDSGMYEQYF.

V and J are TRBV7-2 and TRBJ1-2; TRBD1 agrees at 10 bases. CDR3 length: 15 residues. V was pared by 5 bases and J by 2 bases, with 5 bases of the junction left unmatched. Looked up from germline, CDR1 is SGHTA and CDR2 is FQGNSA. The CDR3 region has the DNA TGTGCCAGCAGCCCGAGGACAGGGGGGAACTATGGCTACACCTTC. It yields the protein CASSPRTGGNYGYTF.

The chain has TRBV5-4 and TRBJ1-1, with D maybe TRBD1 (5 bases). The V end was cut by 3 bases, the J end by 5 bases, with 11 bases between. CDR1 SGHNT and CDR2 YYREEE come from the germline V gene (reference sequence). CDR3 length: 13 amino acids. CDR3 sequence (DNA): TGTGCCAGCAGCTCCGGGACCCATACTGAAGCTTTCTTT. This sequence encodes CASSSGTHTEAFF.

This clone was counted a single time. V usage is TRBV7-2 and J usage is TRBJ2-7; unclear D gene. CDR1 SGHTA and CDR2 FQGNSA come from the germline V gene. The V end lost 3 bases, the J end lost 6 bases, and 18 bases lay between the germline ends. The CDR3 totals 15 residues. This CDR3 reads CASSFRQKGLIEQYF. The CDR3 DNA follows: TGTGCCAGCAGCTTCCGACAAAAGGGTCTAATCGAGCAGTACTTC.

The chain is built from TRBV12-3 or TRBV12-4 and TRBJ1-1; D is possibly TRBD1 (6 bases). CDR3 length: 13 amino acids. V was clipped by 5 bases and J by 6 bases, with 13 bases between them. The CDR3 loop reads CASSDVGGPEAFF. CDR3 DNA: TGTGCCAGCAGTGACGTTGGGGGCCCTGAAGCTTTCTTT.